This T cell receptor (beta chain) was recorded in a study of identifying expanded T cells in peripheral blood. The method was immunoSEQ multiplex PCR; TCRdb's version includes in-frame clones alone and lacks a portion of them. This sample has about 130,000 clones; approximately 86% occur once, and the top ten carry 7.5% to 8.5%. The V gene's germline CDR1 is ENHRY and CDR2 SYGVKD. The V gene end was trimmed by 6 bases and the J gene end by 8 bases; junction bases not matched to a gene: 6. The CDR3 extends over 12 amino acids. The genes are TRBV10-3 and TRBJ1-1; 7 bases line up with TRBD1. The material sequenced was blood. The TCR comes from a person between 18 and 69 years old in good health. This CDR3 reads CAIRDRQGEAFF. CDR3 DNA sequence: TGTGCCATCAGGGATCGACAGGGCGAAGCTTTCTTT.